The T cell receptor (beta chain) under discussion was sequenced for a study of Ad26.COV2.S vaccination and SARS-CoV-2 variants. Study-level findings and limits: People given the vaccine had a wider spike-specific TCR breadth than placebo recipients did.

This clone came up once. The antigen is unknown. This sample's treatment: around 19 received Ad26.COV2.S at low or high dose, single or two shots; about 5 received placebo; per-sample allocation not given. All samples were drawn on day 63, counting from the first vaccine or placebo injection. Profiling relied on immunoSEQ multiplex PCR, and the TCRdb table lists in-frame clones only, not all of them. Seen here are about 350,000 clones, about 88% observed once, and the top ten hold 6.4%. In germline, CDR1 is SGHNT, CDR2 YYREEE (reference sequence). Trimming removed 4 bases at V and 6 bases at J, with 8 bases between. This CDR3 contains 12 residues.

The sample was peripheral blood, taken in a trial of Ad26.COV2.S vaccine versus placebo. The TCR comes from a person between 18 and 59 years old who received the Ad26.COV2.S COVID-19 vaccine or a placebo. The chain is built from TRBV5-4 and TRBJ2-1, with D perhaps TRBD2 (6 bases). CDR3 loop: CASSPGGNEQFF. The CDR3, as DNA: TGTGCCAGCAGCCCCGGGGGCAATGAGCAGTTCTTC. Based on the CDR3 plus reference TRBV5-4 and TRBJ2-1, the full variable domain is ETGVTQSPTHLIKTRGQQVTLRCSSQSGHNTVSWYQQALGQGPQFIFQYYREEENGRGNFPPRFSGLQFPNYSSELNVNALELDDSALYLCASSPGGNEQFFGPGTRLTVL.